This T cell receptor (beta chain) was recorded in a study of regulatory T cells in long-lasting Graves disease. Construction of TCR beta libraries relied on iRepertoire HTBI primers and on Arm-PCR targeting CDR3 regions. TCRdb fed the multiplex PCR reads into MiXCR, producing one record per CDR3 protein. This table has over 350,000 distinct CDR3 sequences, 20% to 25% appearing once. Time point given: persistent/refractory GD, antithyroid drugs over 5 years with positive TRAb. PBMCs were the source of the RNA used for TCR sequencing. The CDR3 has 16 amino acids. Trimming took off 0 bases at V and 8 bases at J, with 17 bases between the two ends. CDR1 LGHDT and CDR2 YNNKEL come from the germline V gene (reference sequence).

Material: peripheral blood mononuclear cells (PBMCs), obtained when the disease was refractory, from a patient treated with antithyroid drugs. The chain carries TRBV3-1 and TRBJ2-1; TRBD2 might be the D (5 bases). The TCR comes from a female donor with Graves disease. The CDR3 sequence is CASSQEAATRWDEQFF. The CDR3 DNA follows: TGTGCCAGCAGCCAAGAAGCGGCTACGCGATGGGATGAGCAGTTCTTC.